Shown below are 12 T cell receptor beta chains from a single sample sequenced in a study of shared clonotypes between healthy human individuals. Produced via immunoSEQ multiplex PCR; TCRdb's table is partial and in-frame only. The sample includes 2 million to 3 million clones, roughly 93% of them seen just once. Sequencing input: naive CD4+ T cells from PBMCs. The subset: CD45RA+ positively selected. The source of these receptors is a man between 18 and 35 years old in good health. Some clones in this sample may be carry-over from other donors' samples.

This rearrangement joins TRBV6-6 to TRBJ1-1; no clear D. The germline V gene has CDR1 MNHNY and CDR2 SVGAGI (reference sequence). Trimming removed 7 bases at V and 2 bases at J, with 14 bases between. The CDR3 sequence is 14 residues long. The CDR3 sequence: CASTERRSNTEAFF. For the CDR3, the DNA is TGTGCCAGCACCGAGCGGAGATCCAACACTGAAGCTTTCTTT.

The V gene is TRBV7-2, the J gene TRBJ2-2; D is unresolved. Trimming stripped 2 bases from V and 3 bases from J, with 13 bases between. Germline values: CDR1 SGHTA, CDR2 FQGNSA. The CDR3 is 16 amino acids. CDR3 region: CASSLLAVGYTGELFF. The CDR3 DNA reads TGTGCCAGCAGCTTATTGGCCGTTGGATACACCGGGGAGCTGTTTTTT.

The V and J genes are TRBV5-6 and TRBJ1-5, with TRBD1 as a possible D gene (6 bases). The CDR3 is 15 residues long. V was cut by 1 base and J by 3 bases, with 11 bases left in between. Germline CDR1 SGHDT, CDR2 YYEEEE. As DNA, the CDR3 is TGTGCCAGCAGCTTGCGGGGGCGGGTCAATCAGCCCCAGCATTTT. Translating it yields CASSLRGRVNQPQHF.

There are a few counts of this clone. This chain joins TRBV28 and TRBJ1-2, with D unresolved. CDR1 MDHEN and CDR2 SYDVKM come from the germline V gene. This CDR3 contains 12 residues. V lost 6 bases and J 8 bases, leaving 13 bases between the germline ends. For the CDR3, the DNA is TGTGCCAGCAGGAACCCAGGTCGAGGCTACACCTTC. Its translation: CASRNPGRGYTF.

The gene calls are TRBV5-4 and TRBJ1-3, with D tentatively TRBD1 (5 bases). Germline lookup yields CDR1 SGHNT and CDR2 YYREEE (reference sequence). There are 15 residues in the CDR3. The ends were cut back, 4 bases at V and 3 bases at J, with 14 bases in the middle. CDR3 residues: CASSAGTQSGNTIYF. The CDR3 coding sequence is TGTGCCAGCAGCGCCGGGACCCAAAGTGGAAACACCATATATTTT.

Only one count was recorded for this clone. The V gene is TRBV19, the J gene TRBJ2-5; D is tentatively TRBD1 or TRBD2 (6 bases each). With 2 bases removed from V and 5 bases from J, the gap between germline ends came to 12 bases. The CDR3 spans 14 residues. The germline V gene encodes CDR1 LNHDA and CDR2 SQIVND (reference sequence). The CDR3 sequence: CASSIPGGGETQYF. CDR3 nucleotide sequence: TGTGCCAGTAGTATACCCGGGGGCGGTGAGACCCAGTACTTC.

This chain uses TRBV30 with TRBJ1-4, with D possibly being TRBD1 (5 bases). The CDR3 has 15 residues. With 0 bases removed from V and 7 bases from J, the gap between germline ends came to 15 bases. The germline CDR1 and CDR2 sequences are GTSNPN and SVGIG (reference sequence). The CDR3 DNA reads as TGTGCCTGGAGTGTACAAGGGACTCGCGGTGAAAAACTGTTTTTT. This encodes CAWSVQGTRGEKLFF.

The gene calls are TRBV14 and TRBJ2-7; no reliable D call. The germline V and J ends were trimmed by 4 bases and 5 bases, with 12 bases remaining between them. Germline CDR1 and CDR2: SGHDN and FVKESK. CDR3 length equals 13 residues. The CDR3 sequence is CASSPMKSHEQYF. Here the CDR3 DNA reads TGTGCCAGCAGCCCGATGAAAAGTCACGAGCAGTACTTC.

CDR3 amino acids: CASGGRMETQYF. CDR3 DNA sequence: TGTGCCAGCGGCGGGAGAATGGAGACCCAGTACTTC. The chain uses TRBV7-2 and TRBJ2-5; 7 bases match TRBD2. Germline V CDR1 and CDR2: SGHTA, FQGNSA. After removal of 8 bases from V and 5 bases from J, the junction contained 5 bases not matched to a gene. The CDR3 extends over 12 amino acids.

This chain uses TRBV6-4 with TRBJ2-5, with no clear D. This CDR3 has 9 residues. V lost 11 bases to trimming and J lost 5 bases, with 6 bases between them. From germline, CDR1 is MRHNA and CDR2 SNTAGT. CDR3 protein: CARVETQYF. The DNA for the CDR3 is TGTGCCCGAGTCGAGACCCAGTACTTC.

The gene calls are TRBV14 and TRBJ1-4, with D unresolved. V lost 5 bases to trimming and J lost 4 bases, with 14 bases between them. Per the germline V gene, CDR1 is SGHDN and CDR2 is FVKESK. The length of the CDR3 is 15 residues. The CDR3 here is CASSWESGVNEKLFF. The CDR3 coding sequence is TGTGCCAGCAGCTGGGAATCCGGGGTTAATGAAAAACTGTTTTTT.

The V and J genes are TRBV5-1 and TRBJ2-1; 10 nucleotides line up with TRBD1. V lost 3 bases to trimming and J lost 5 bases; unmatched junction nucleotides: 14. Germline assignment: CDR1 SGHRS and CDR2 YFSETQ. The CDR3 length is 18 residues. As DNA, the CDR3 is TGCGCCAGCAGCTCCCTTAAAATAGCGGGACAGGGGAACAATGAGCAGTTCTTC. This encodes CASSSLKIAGQGNNEQFF. Using reference TRBV5-1 and TRBJ2-1 for the parts outside the CDR3, the full variable domain is KAGVTQTPRYLIKTRGQQVTLSCSPISGHRSVSWYQQTPGQGLQFLFEYFSETQRNKGNFPGRFSGRQFSNSRSEMNVSTLELGDSALYLCASSSLKIAGQGNNEQFFGPGTRLTVL.